The clone carrying this TCR beta chain was observed once. Its target is not known. The sample is drawn from a study of response to subunit inactivated influenza vaccine. From the RT-PCR reads, TCRdb called clonotypes with MiXCR, one entry per CDR3 protein. This sample yields hundreds of thousands of distinct CDR3 sequences, of which less than 30% are seen a single time; approximately 1.9% belongs to the top ten. Study-level results: That few new T cells are recruited by each seasonal influenza vaccination was the authors' suggestion.

Deletions cut 6 bases from V and 3 bases from J, with 14 bases between. Germline lookup yields CDR1 SGHTA and CDR2 FQGNSA. The CDR3 loop spans 15 amino acids. The chain combines TRBV7-2 with TRBJ2-2; D gene unclear. Sequences were derived from CD4+ T cells sorted from PBMCs, sampled around 5 days after vaccination. The sequence came from a man aged 50 to 59 who received an inactivated influenza vaccine. CDR3 sequence reads: CASSHGDRYTGELFF. CDR3 bases: TGTGCCAGCAGTCATGGTGACCGATACACCGGGGAGCTGTTTTTT.